A selection of T cell receptor beta chains follows, all from one sample in a study of control samples from healthy donors and cancer patients. Only in-frame clones appear in the TCRdb table, and some are missing; sequencing was by immunoSEQ multiplex PCR. The sample lists roughly 45,000 clones, more than 90% occurring once. Sequencing was performed on PBMCs. Receptors originate from a man younger than 45 with colorectal cancer. Both conserved end residues are part of each CDR3. D genes are given only for firm matches. For some rows the clone size is stated as once, few or many, or as a class when expanded; others skip it.

cdr3_aa cdr3_nt v_call clone_size j_call d_call
CASSPPGANFETQYF TGTGCCAGCTCACCACCGGGGGCGAACTTCGAGACCCAGTACTTC TRBV18 - TRBJ2-5 -
CASSYSAGDTEAFF TGTGCCAGCAGTTACTCGGCAGGGGATACTGAAGCTTTCTTT TRBV6-5 once TRBJ1-1 -
CATSNSRGAGELFF TGTGCCACCTCCAATTCGAGAGGGGCCGGGGAGCTGTTTTTT TRBV27 - TRBJ2-2 -
CASSSRQVVGTQYF TGTGCCAGCAGTTCGCGACAGGTAGTGGGGACCCAGTACTTC TRBV27 - TRBJ2-5 -
CASTPTGRNSPLHF TGTGCCAGCACCCCCACAGGGAGGAATTCACCCCTCCACTTT TRBV6-5 - TRBJ1-6 -
CASSLASRRRVGSYEQYF TGTGCCAGCAGCTTAGCGAGCAGACGGCGAGTAGGGTCCTACGAGCAGTACTTC TRBV7-2 - TRBJ2-7 -
CASSTLELMNTEAFF TGTGCCAGCTCCACCCTCGAACTCATGAACACTGAAGCTTTCTTT TRBV18 - TRBJ1-1 -
CASSQDGQGGYTF TGTGCCAGCAGCCAAGACGGACAGGGAGGCTACACCTTC TRBV14 once TRBJ1-2 TRBD1
CASRRDRVTDTQYF TGTGCCAGCAGACGGGACAGGGTCACAGATACGCAGTATTTT TRBV2 - TRBJ2-3 TRBD1
CASSPRLAANEQFF TGTGCCAGCAGCCCTCGACTAGCAGCCAATGAGCAGTTCTTC TRBV7-2 - TRBJ2-1 TRBD2
CASSLGLPALSEAFF TGTGCCAGCAGCTTGGGTCTTCCGGCCCTTTCTGAAGCTTTCTTT TRBV13 - TRBJ1-1 -
CASSPASTDTQYF TGTGCCAGCAGCCCGGCTAGCACAGATACGCAGTATTTT TRBV3-1/TRBV3-2 - TRBJ2-3 -
CSAPRASEQYF TGCAGTGCCCCCCGGGCCAGCGAGCAGTACTTC TRBV20-1 - TRBJ2-7 -
CASSLVNKGTYGYTF TGTGCCAGCAGCTTGGTTAATAAGGGGACCTATGGCTACACCTTC TRBV7-9 - TRBJ1-2 -
CASSPWTGAGELFF TGTGCCAGCAGCCCCTGGACCGGCGCCGGGGAGCTGTTTTTT TRBV7-2 - TRBJ2-2 -
CASSLGRDTEAFF TGTGCCAGCAGCTTGGGTAGGGACACTGAAGCTTTCTTT TRBV5-5 - TRBJ1-1 -
CASSRPGHLHF TGTGCCAGCAGTCGGCCGGGACACCTTCACTTC TRBV27 - TRBJ1-2 -
CASRHNRQVSVEAFF TGTGCCAGCCGGCATAACCGGCAGGTCTCGGTTGAAGCTTTCTTT TRBV6-5 - TRBJ1-1 -
CASSYSDTDTQYF TGTGCCAGCAGTTACTCGGACACAGATACGCAGTATTTT TRBV6-2/TRBV6-3 - TRBJ2-3 -
CSVEDQDRGYGYTF TGCAGCGTTGAAGACCAGGACAGGGGCTATGGCTACACCTTC TRBV29-1 - TRBJ1-2 TRBD1
CASSYTRDYGYTF TGTGCCAGCAGTTACACTCGGGACTATGGCTACACCTTC TRBV6-2/TRBV6-3 - TRBJ1-2 -
CASRNIGEEEAFF TGTGCCAGCAGGAACATCGGAGAGGAAGAAGCTTTCTTT TRBV2 - TRBJ1-1 -
CASSLRDSTNTGELFF TGTGCCAGCAGCTTACGGGACAGCACGAACACCGGGGAGCTGTTTTTT TRBV5-5 - TRBJ2-2 TRBD1
CASSVGLQGNSQETQYF TGTGCCAGCAGCGTAGGCTTACAGGGAAACTCCCAAGAGACCCAGTACTTC TRBV9 - TRBJ2-5 -
CASSLGGGGVIQETQYF TGTGCCAGCAGCTTGGGTGGAGGTGGTGTGATTCAAGAGACCCAGTACTTC TRBV5-8 few TRBJ2-5 -
CATSDWGRGGIYSEQFF TGTGCCACCAGTGATTGGGGGCGGGGGGGCATTTATAGTGAGCAGTTCTTC TRBV24-1 few TRBJ2-1 TRBD2